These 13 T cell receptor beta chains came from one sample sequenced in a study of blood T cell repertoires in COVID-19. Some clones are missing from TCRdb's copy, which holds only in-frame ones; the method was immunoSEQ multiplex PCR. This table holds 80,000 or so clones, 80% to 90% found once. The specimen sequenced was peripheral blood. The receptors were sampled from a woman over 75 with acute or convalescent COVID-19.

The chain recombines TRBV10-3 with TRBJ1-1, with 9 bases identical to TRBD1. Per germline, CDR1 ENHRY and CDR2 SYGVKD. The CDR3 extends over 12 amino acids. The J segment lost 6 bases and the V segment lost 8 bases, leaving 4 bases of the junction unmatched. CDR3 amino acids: CAIGGTGPEAFF. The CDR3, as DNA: TGTGCCATCGGGGGGACAGGGCCTGAAGCTTTCTTT.

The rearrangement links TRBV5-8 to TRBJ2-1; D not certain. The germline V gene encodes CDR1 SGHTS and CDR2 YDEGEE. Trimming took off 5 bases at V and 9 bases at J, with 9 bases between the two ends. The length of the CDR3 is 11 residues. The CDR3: CASRFRFEQFF. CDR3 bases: TGTGCCAGCAGGTTCAGGTTTGAGCAGTTCTTC.

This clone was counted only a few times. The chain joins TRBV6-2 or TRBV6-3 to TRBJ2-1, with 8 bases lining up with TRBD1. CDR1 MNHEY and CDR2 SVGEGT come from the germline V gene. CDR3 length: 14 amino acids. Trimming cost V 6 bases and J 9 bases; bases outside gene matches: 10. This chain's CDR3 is CASSPGGEGVEQFF. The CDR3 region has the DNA TGTGCCAGCAGCCCAGGGGGCGAGGGGGTTGAGCAGTTCTTC.

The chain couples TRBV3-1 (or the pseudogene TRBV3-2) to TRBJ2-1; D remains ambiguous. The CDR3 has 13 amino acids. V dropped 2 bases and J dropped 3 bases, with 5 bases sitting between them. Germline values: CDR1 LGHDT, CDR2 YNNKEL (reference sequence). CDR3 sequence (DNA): TGTGCCAGCAGCCAACCAGGCTACAATGAGCAGTTCTTC. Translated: CASSQPGYNEQFF.

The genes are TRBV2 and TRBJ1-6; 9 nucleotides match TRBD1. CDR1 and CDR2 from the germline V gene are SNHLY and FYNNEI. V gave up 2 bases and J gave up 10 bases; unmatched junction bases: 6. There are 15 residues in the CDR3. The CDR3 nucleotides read TGTGCCAGCAGTGAAAAGGACAGGGGTTGGTCACCCCTCCACTTT. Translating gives CASSEKDRGWSPLHF.

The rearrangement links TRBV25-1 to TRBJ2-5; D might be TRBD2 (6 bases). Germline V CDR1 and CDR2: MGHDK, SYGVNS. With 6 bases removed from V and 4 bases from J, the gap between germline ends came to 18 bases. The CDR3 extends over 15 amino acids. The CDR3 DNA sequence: TGTGCCAGCAGCCTCCGGGGGACGTTGGGAGAGACCCAGTACTTC. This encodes CASSLRGTLGETQYF.

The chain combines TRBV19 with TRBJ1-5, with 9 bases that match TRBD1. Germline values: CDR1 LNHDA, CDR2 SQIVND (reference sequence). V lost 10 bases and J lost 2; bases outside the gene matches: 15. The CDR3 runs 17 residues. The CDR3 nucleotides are TGTGCCACCTTAGACAGGGGGAGGTCTTCGGGCAATCAGCCCCAGCATTTT. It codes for CATLDRGRSSGNQPQHF.

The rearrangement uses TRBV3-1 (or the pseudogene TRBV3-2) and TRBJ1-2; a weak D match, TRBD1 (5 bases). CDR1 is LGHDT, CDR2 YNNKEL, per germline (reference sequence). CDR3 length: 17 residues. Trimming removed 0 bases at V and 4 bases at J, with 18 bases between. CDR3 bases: TGTGCCAGCAGCCAAGATAAAGGGGCAGGATTATTCTATGGCTACACCTTC. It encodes CASSQDKGAGLFYGYTF.

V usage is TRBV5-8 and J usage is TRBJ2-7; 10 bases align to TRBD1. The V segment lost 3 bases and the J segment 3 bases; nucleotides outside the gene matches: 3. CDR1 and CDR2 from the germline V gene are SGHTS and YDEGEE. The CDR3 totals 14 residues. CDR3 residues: CASSWTGGYYEQYF. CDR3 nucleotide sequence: TGTGCCAGCAGCTGGACAGGGGGTTACTACGAGCAGTACTTC. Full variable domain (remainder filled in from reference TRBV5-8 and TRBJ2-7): EAGVTQSPTHLIKTRGQQATLRCSPISGHTSVYWYQQALGLGLQFLLWYDEGEERNRGNFPPRFSGRQFPNYSSELNVNALELEDSALYLCASSWTGGYYEQYFGPGTRLTVT.

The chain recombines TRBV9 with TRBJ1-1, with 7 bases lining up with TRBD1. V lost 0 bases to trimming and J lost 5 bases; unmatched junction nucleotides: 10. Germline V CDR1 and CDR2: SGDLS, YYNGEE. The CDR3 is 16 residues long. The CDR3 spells CASSVGDRVVLTEAFF. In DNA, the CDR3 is TGTGCCAGCAGCGTAGGAGACAGGGTGGTCCTGACTGAAGCTTTCTTT.

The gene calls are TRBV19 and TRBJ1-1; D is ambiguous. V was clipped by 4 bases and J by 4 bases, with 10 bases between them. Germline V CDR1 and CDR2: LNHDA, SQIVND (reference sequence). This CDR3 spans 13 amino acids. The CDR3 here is CASSTHMATEAFF. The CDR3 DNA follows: TGTGCCAGTAGTACCCACATGGCCACTGAAGCTTTCTTT.

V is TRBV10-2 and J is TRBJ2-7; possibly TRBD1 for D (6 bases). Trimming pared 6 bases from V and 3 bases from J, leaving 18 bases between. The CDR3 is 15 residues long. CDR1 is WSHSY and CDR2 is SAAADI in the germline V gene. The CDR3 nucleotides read TGCGCCAGCAGCTACCCACAGGGAGCCAACTACGAGCAGTACTTC. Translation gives CASSYPQGANYEQYF.

In nucleotides, the CDR3 is TGCGCCAGCAGCCCTCCCCCTAGCGGGGGCTCCTACAATGAGCAGTTCTTC. It specifies CASSPPPSGGSYNEQFF. The chain employs TRBV5-1 and TRBJ2-1; 10 positions match TRBD2. Germline values: CDR1 SGHRS, CDR2 YFSETQ. V shed 4 bases, J shed 0 bases, and the junction held 7 bases outside the gene matches. This CDR3 comprises 17 residues. Combining the CDR3 with reference TRBV5-1 and TRBJ2-1 gives the whole variable domain KAGVTQTPRYLIKTRGQQVTLSCSPISGHRSVSWYQQTPGQGLQFLFEYFSETQRNKGNFPGRFSGRQFSNSRSEMNVSTLELGDSALYLCASSPPPSGGSYNEQFFGPGTRLTVL.